These 20 T cell receptor beta chains share one sample of origin, sequenced in a study of shared clonotypes between healthy human individuals. Profiled with immunoSEQ multiplex PCR; TCRdb holds only in-frame clones, not every one. The repertoire holds about a million clones, with over 60% as singletons. Sequenced: memory CD4+ T cells sorted from blood. As for subset: CD45RA-negative fraction. The receptors derive from a man aged 18 to 29 in good health.

This clone was counted only a few times. The chain employs TRBV6-1 and TRBJ1-5, with D tentatively TRBD1 (6 bases). V lost 0 bases and J lost 7, with 16 bases in between. Germline V CDR1 and CDR2: MNHNS, SASEGT. This CDR3 is 16 amino acids long. This chain's CDR3 is CASSEALRGGRQPQHF. CDR3 in DNA: TGTGCCAGCAGTGAAGCGCTTCGGGGGGGCCGGCAGCCCCAGCATTTT.

About this clone: A much more abundant neighbour one base away suggests this may be a read error. This chain connects TRBV6-6 to TRBJ2-3; D not certain. The germline V gene has CDR1 MNHNY and CDR2 SVGAGI (reference sequence). V shed 4 bases and J shed 6 bases, with 5 bases lying between them. The CDR3 contains 11 residues. The CDR3 region is CASSFADTQYF. The CDR3 DNA reads TGTGCCAGCAGTTTCGCCGATACGCAGTATTTT.

This clone was counted a few times. This chain uses TRBV2 with TRBJ1-5; D is uncertain. This CDR3 is built from 12 residues. V lost 2 bases, J lost 11 bases, and 10 bases lay in between. Germline V gene sequence: CDR1 SNHLY, CDR2 FYNNEI. Written as DNA, the CDR3 is TGTGCCAGCAGTGAATATTCGCTGGCCCAGCATTTT. This codes for CASSEYSLAQHF.

This CDR3 is CASSLLTGGAGMLFF. The CDR3 bases are TGTGCCAGCAGCTTACTAACAGGGGGCGCGGGTATGCTGTTTTTT. This chain links TRBV11-2 with TRBJ1-4, with 9 nucleotides matching TRBD1. This CDR3 is 15 amino acids long. Germline V CDR1 and CDR2: SGHAT, FQNNGV. With 2 bases clipped from V and 14 bases from J, the junction kept 12 bases outside the gene matches.

This clone has ten or more counts. The chain employs TRBV27 and TRBJ2-1, with D perhaps assigned TRBD1 or TRBD2 (5 bases each). V gave up 3 bases and J gave up 1 base, with 13 bases separating them. Looked up from germline, CDR1 is MNHEY and CDR2 is SMNVEV (reference sequence). CDR3 length: 16 residues. Here the CDR3 DNA reads TGTGCCAGCAGTTTCGCCGGGACCGCATCCTACAATGAGCAGTTCTTC. It specifies CASSFAGTASYNEQFF.

The chain recombines TRBV7-9 with TRBJ2-1; 7 nucleotides line up with TRBD1. V was pared by 1 base and J by 8 bases, with 11 bases of the junction left unmatched. This CDR3 is built from 16 residues. Germline V gene data show CDR1 as SEHNR and CDR2 as FQNEAQ (reference sequence). The CDR3 nucleotides read TGTGCCAGCAGCTTAGGGAGACAGGGATTTGACCATGAGCAGTTCTTC. This sequence encodes CASSLGRQGFDHEQFF.

The chain is built from TRBV19 and TRBJ2-3; maybe TRBD2 (6 bases). Trimming took 11 bases from V and 3 from J, leaving 18 bases between them. Germline values: CDR1 LNHDA, CDR2 SQIVND (reference sequence). The length of the CDR3 is 14 residues. The CDR3 bases are TGTGCCTCCAAGAAGGGCGGGGCAACAGATACGCAGTATTTT. Translated, it gives CASKKGGATDTQYF.

This chain links TRBV6-5 with TRBJ2-7, with 8 bases matching TRBD1. The germline V gene encodes CDR1 MNHEY and CDR2 SVGAGI. V dropped 5 bases and J dropped 5; count of bases not matched to a gene: 8. CDR3 size: 14 residues. The CDR3 spells CASSRSGGGNEQYF. CDR3 nucleotides: TGTGCCAGCAGTCGATCAGGGGGCGGGAACGAGCAGTACTTC.

This clone was found once. This chain joins TRBV5-1 and TRBJ2-2; tentative D call: TRBD1 (8 bases). The V gene lost 4 bases and the J gene lost 7 bases, with 14 bases spanning the gap. Germline values: CDR1 SGHRS, CDR2 YFSETQ. The CDR3 covers 14 residues. The chain's CDR3 is CASSADREGGELFF. The CDR3 bases are TGCGCCAGCAGCGCGGACAGGGAGGGCGGGGAGCTGTTTTTT. Full variable domain (missing parts from reference TRBV5-1 and TRBJ2-2): KAGVTQTPRYLIKTRGQQVTLSCSPISGHRSVSWYQQTPGQGLQFLFEYFSETQRNKGNFPGRFSGRQFSNSRSEMNVSTLELGDSALYLCASSADREGGELFFGEGSRLTVL.

The chain has TRBV7-9 and TRBJ1-2; D uncertain. CDR3 size: 14 residues. Germline CDR1 is SEHNR and CDR2 is FQNEAQ (reference sequence). Deletions cut 2 bases from V and 8 bases from J, with 15 bases between. This chain's CDR3 is CASSLKSPPAGYTF. The CDR3 DNA reads TGTGCCAGCAGCTTAAAATCCCCTCCGGCGGGCTACACCTTC.

This clone was recorded once. The chain is built from TRBV2 and TRBJ1-2; D is unresolved. CDR1 and CDR2 (germline): SNHLY, FYNNEI. This CDR3 contains 14 residues. V was pared by 4 bases and J by 2 bases, with 11 bases between. CDR3 bases: TGTGCCAGCAGTGTGAAACAAAGGAACTATGGCTACACCTTC. Its protein is CASSVKQRNYGYTF.

The gene calls are TRBV7-2 and TRBJ1-3, with D unclear. The length of the CDR3 is 13 residues. The V and J ends lost 5 bases and 4 bases respectively, with 9 bases between them. The germline V gene has CDR1 SGHTA and CDR2 FQGNSA. CDR3 sequence: CASSGSAGNTIYF. Here the CDR3 DNA reads TGTGCCAGCAGCGGTAGCGCGGGAAACACCATATATTTT.

V usage is TRBV7-9 and J usage is TRBJ2-3; 9 bases are shared with TRBD1. With 2 bases clipped from V and 1 base from J, the junction kept 1 base outside the gene matches. Germline-derived CDR1 and CDR2 are SEHNR and FQNEAQ (reference sequence). The CDR3 runs to 15 residues. CDR3 loop: CASSLRDRGTDTQYF. The CDR3 DNA is TGTGCCAGCAGCTTAAGGGACAGGGGCACAGATACGCAGTATTTT.

This chain joins TRBV5-1 and TRBJ2-5, with 15 bases aligning to TRBD2. The J call may be wrong; the DNA end is better matched by TRBJ2-7. The CDR3 consists of 15 residues. Germline CDR1 reads SGHRS; CDR2 reads YFSETQ. CDR3 protein: CASSPGGLAGGEQYF. The CDR3 coding sequence is TGCGCCAGCAGCCCTGGGGGACTAGCGGGAGGCGAGCAGTACTTC.

This clone was seen a handful of times. The sample contains more than one DNA sequence encoding this CDR3. V gene TRBV9 combines with J gene TRBJ2-2, with a weak D call TRBD2 (6 bases). CDR1 and CDR2 (germline): SGDLS, YYNGEE. CDR3 length equals 15 residues. V lost 0 bases and J lost 6, with 12 bases in between. CDR3 bases: TGTGCCAGCAGCGTAGCTCGGAGGGGCTCCGGGGAGCTGTTTTTT. Amino acids: CASSVARRGSGELFF. Full variable domain (missing parts from reference TRBV9 and TRBJ2-2): DSGVTQTPKHLITATGQRVTLRCSPRSGDLSVYWYQQSLDQGLQFLIQYYNGEERAKGNILERFSAQQFPDLHSELNLSSLELGDSALYFCASSVARRGSGELFFGEGSRLTVL.

This chain connects TRBV5-4 to TRBJ2-7; the D gene is possibly TRBD1 (6 bases). Trimming stripped 2 bases from V and 5 bases from J, with 11 bases between. In germline, CDR1 is SGHNT, CDR2 YYREEE (reference sequence). This CDR3 contains 13 residues. The DNA for the CDR3 is TGTGCCAGCAGCTTCGCAGGGGCGAACGAGCAGTACTTC. It translates to CASSFAGANEQYF.

The J gene is TRBJ2-7, the V gene TRBV10-3; D might be TRBD1 or TRBD2, each matching 5 bases. V was clipped by 3 bases and J by 7 bases, with 7 bases between them. CDR1 and CDR2 from the germline V gene are ENHRY and SYGVKD. The CDR3 runs 11 residues. The CDR3 nucleotides are TGTGCCATCAGTGATGGGGGAGAGCAGTACTTC. This codes for CAISDGGEQYF.

This clone turned up a few times. The chain links TRBV6-5 to TRBJ2-1, with a tentative D call TRBD2 (6 bases). The germline V gene has CDR1 MNHEY and CDR2 SVGAGI. Trimming took 7 bases from V and 1 from J, leaving 11 bases between them. The CDR3 is 14 residues long. Here the CDR3 DNA reads TGTGCCAGCACCAGGAGCGGGTCCTACAATGAGCAGTTCTTC. This translates into CASTRSGSYNEQFF.

The chain combines TRBV7-8 with TRBJ2-7; TRBD2 aligns across 9 bases. In germline, CDR1 is SGHVS, CDR2 FQNEAQ. V was clipped by 0 bases and J by 4 bases; unmatched bases: 1. This CDR3 spans 14 amino acids. The DNA of the CDR3 is TGTGCCAGCAGCTTAGCTAGCGGGAGTTACGAGCAGTACTTC. Encoded protein: CASSLASGSYEQYF.

Here the CDR3 DNA reads TGCGCCAGCAGCCCCATTTCGGGGGATGGCTACACCTTC. It encodes CASSPISGDGYTF. The chain uses TRBV4-1 and TRBJ1-2; a weak D match, TRBD1 (5 bases). The CDR3 sequence is 13 residues long. V was trimmed by 4 bases and J by 6 bases, leaving 12 bases between them. Germline V lookup: CDR1 MGHRA, CDR2 YSYEKL.